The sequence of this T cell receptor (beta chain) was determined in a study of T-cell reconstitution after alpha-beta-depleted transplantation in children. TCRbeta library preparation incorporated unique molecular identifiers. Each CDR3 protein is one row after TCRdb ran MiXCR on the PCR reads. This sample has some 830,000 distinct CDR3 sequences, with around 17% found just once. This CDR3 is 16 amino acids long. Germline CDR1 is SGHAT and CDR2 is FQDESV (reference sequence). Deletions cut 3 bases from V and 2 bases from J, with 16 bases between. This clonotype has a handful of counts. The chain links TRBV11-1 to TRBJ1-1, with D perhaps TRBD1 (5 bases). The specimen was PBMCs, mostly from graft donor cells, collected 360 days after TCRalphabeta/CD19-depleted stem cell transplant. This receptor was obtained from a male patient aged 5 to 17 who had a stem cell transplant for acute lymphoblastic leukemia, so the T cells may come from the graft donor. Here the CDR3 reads CASSLRGVSPNTEAFF. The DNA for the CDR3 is TGTGCCAGCAGCTTGCGGGGGGTCAGTCCTAACACTGAAGCTTTCTTT.